The clone carrying this T cell receptor (beta chain) appeared a single time. This specimen belongs to a study of OX40 agonist ivuxolimab in advanced cancers. The wider study: Ivuxolimab, which is an agonistic anti-OX40 (CD134) antibody, was administered to the patients. Enrolled patients in dose escalation had cancers that were hepatocellular carcinoma, melanoma, renal cell or head and neck cancer.

Germline V gives CDR1 MDHEN, CDR2 SYDVKM. Trimming took 4 bases from V and 9 from J, leaving 20 bases between them. The CDR3 runs 15 residues. Libraries were prepared by immunoSEQ multiplex PCR; TCRdb keeps only in-frame clonotypes and omits some of them. This table holds under 20,000 clones, about 70% found once. This clonotype was obtained from an adult with an advanced solid tumor such as melanoma, head and neck, liver or kidney cancer. The chain combines TRBV28 with TRBJ2-3; TRBD1 is a possible D gene (6 bases). This specimen was CD4+ or CD8+ T cells sorted from blood, taken in a trial of the OX40 agonist ivuxolimab. CDR3 sequence reads: CASSYWTAPGETQYF. For the CDR3, the DNA is TGTGCCAGCAGTTACTGGACAGCGCCTGGAGAAACGCAGTATTTT.